The 9 T cell receptor beta chains listed next were all sequenced from one sample in a study of regulatory T cells in long-lasting Graves disease (dated by TCRdb to the early 2020s). Library construction relied on multiplex PCR. The instrument was an Illumina HiSeq 4000. iRepertoire HTBI primers and Arm-PCR amplification of CDR3 regions were used to construct TCR beta libraries. TCRdb reprocessing: public reads trimmed at Q25 with fastp, clones called with MiXCR, in-frame beta chains kept. All rows with the same CDR3 protein become a single entry with the most common DNA and genes. The sample table contains about 540,000 distinct CDR3 sequences; only one count was recorded for about 13% of them. Together, the top ten hold roughly a tenth of the sample. Interpreted using the paper, the time point label stands for: newly diagnosed GD, antithyroid drugs for less than 3 months. For both TCR sequencing and RNA sequencing, RNA was extracted from PBMCs using TRIzol.

The same sample was also used in a study of T cells in Graves' hyperthyroidism and ophthalmopathy.

Source: peripheral blood mononuclear cells (PBMCs), taken at new diagnosis, from a patient treated with antithyroid drugs. The source is a man younger than 40 with Graves disease. Donor details come from another sample of the same person, matched by shared clones.

The V call is TRBV14, the J call TRBJ1-1, with TRBD1 as a possible D gene (5 bases). CDR1 and CDR2 (germline): SGHDN, FVKESK. This CDR3 region has 13 residues. Trimming pared 1 base from V and 7 bases from J, leaving 10 bases between. The CDR3: CASSQVRQGEAFF. The DNA for the CDR3 is TGTGCCAGCAGCCAAGTTAGGCAGGGTGAAGCTTTCTTT.

This clonotype has just a few counts. A read error is possible here, since a much larger clone lies one base away. V and J are TRBV12-3 or TRBV12-4 and TRBJ2-7; 8 nucleotides align to TRBD1. The CDR3 is 15 residues long. J lost 1 base, V lost 6 bases, and 8 bases had no gene match. The CDR3: CASSASRQGSYEQYF. In DNA, the CDR3 is TGTGCCAGCAGCGCTTCCCGACAGGGGTCCTACGAGCAGTACTTC.

This clonotype was seen a few times. The rearrangement joins TRBV18 to TRBJ2-1; D uncertain. Trimming cost V 3 bases and J 0 bases, with 9 bases left between them. Germline lookup yields CDR1 KGHSH and CDR2 LQKENI. The CDR3 spans 15 residues. CDR3 sequence (DNA): TGTGCCAGCTCACCCCCCACGGACTCCTACAATGAGCAGTTCTTC. Protein: CASSPPTDSYNEQFF.

Ten or more counts support this clonotype. The chain employs TRBV11-2 and TRBJ2-1; 7 positions agree with TRBD2. Germline V gene data show CDR1 as SGHAT and CDR2 as FQNNGV. There are 13 residues in the CDR3. Trimming cost V 0 bases and J 8 bases; bases outside gene matches: 1. This chain's CDR3 is CASSLDAGDEQFF. The CDR3 DNA reads TGTGCCAGCAGCTTAGATGCGGGAGATGAGCAGTTCTTC.

This clonotype was observed at least ten times. The gene calls are TRBV20-1 and TRBJ2-3, with unresolved D. The CDR3 consists of 11 residues. The ends were cut back, 6 bases at V and 4 bases at J, with 8 bases in the middle. Germline V gene data show CDR1 as DFQATT and CDR2 as SNEGSKA (reference sequence). DNA for the CDR3: TGCAGTGCCTCCCACGCAGATACGCAGTATTTT. This gives the protein CSASHADTQYF.

V and J are TRBV18 and TRBJ1-2, with a tentative D call TRBD1 (5 bases). Per germline, CDR1 KGHSH and CDR2 LQKENI. V was cut by 6 bases and J by 5 bases, with 19 bases left in between. The CDR3 spans 15 residues. CDR3: CASSHTRGSGYGYTF. The CDR3 DNA is TGTGCCAGCTCGCACACCCGGGGGTCGGGGTATGGCTACACCTTC.

This clonotype was seen many times. This chain links TRBV29-1 with TRBJ2-3, with TRBD2 matching 8 bases. Germline trimming cut 4 bases from V and 4 bases from J; bases unmatched to any gene: 4. The CDR3 runs 13 residues. From germline, CDR1 is SQVTM and CDR2 ANQGSEA. CDR3 sequence (DNA): TGCAGCGTTGGTGGACTAGCCGCAGATACGCAGTATTTT. It specifies CSVGGLAADTQYF.

There are a few counts of this clonotype. The rearrangement joins TRBV30 to TRBJ1-5; 10 nucleotides match TRBD1. This CDR3 is 16 amino acids long. Germline values: CDR1 GTSNPN, CDR2 SVGIG (reference sequence). J gave up 0 bases and V 6 bases, and 8 bases lay outside the gene matches. The CDR3 region is CACGTGVAHSNQPQHF. Here the CDR3 DNA reads TGTGCCTGCGGGACAGGGGTCGCGCATAGCAATCAGCCCCAGCATTTT. Filled out from reference TRBV30 and TRBJ1-5, the complete variable domain reads SQTIHQWPATLVQPVGSPLSLECTVEGTSNPNLYWYRQAAGRGLQLLFYSVGIGQISSEVPQNLSASRPQDRQFILSSKKLLLSDSGFYLCACGTGVAHSNQPQHFGDGTRLSIL.

This clonotype was seen only a few times. This rearrangement joins TRBV18 to TRBJ2-7; D is possibly TRBD1 or TRBD2 (5 bases each). CDR3 length: 15 amino acids. Trimming stripped 6 bases from V and 3 bases from J, with 18 bases between. Looked up from germline, CDR1 is KGHSH and CDR2 is LQKENI. The CDR3 sequence is CASSAEQGAVYEQYF. CDR3 DNA sequence: TGTGCCAGCTCGGCCGAGCAGGGAGCGGTCTACGAGCAGTACTTC.